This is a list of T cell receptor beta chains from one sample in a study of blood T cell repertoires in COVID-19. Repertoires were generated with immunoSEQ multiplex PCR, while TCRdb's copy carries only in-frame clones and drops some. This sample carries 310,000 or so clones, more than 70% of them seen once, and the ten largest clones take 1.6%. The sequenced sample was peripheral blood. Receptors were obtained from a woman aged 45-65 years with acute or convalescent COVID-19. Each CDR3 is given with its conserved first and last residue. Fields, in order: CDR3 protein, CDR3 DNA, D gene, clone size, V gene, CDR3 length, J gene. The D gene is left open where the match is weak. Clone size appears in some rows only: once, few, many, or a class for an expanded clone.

CDR3: CASSFSGLGSPNTGELFF
DNA: TGTGCCAGCAGTTTCTCGGGACTAGGGTCCCCGAACACCGGGGAGCTGTTTTTT
D: TRBD2
size: -
V: TRBV28
length: 18
J: TRBJ2-2

CDR3: CASSVDRGSYEQYF
DNA: TGTGCCAGCAGCGTGGACAGGGGCTCCTACGAGCAGTACTTC
D: TRBD1
size: once
V: TRBV9
length: 14
J: TRBJ2-7

CDR3: CASSYSMLAGVQYF
DNA: TGTGCCAGCAGTTACTCGATGTTAGCGGGAGTTCAGTACTTC
D: TRBD2
size: -
V: TRBV6-2/TRBV6-3
length: 14
J: TRBJ2-7

CDR3: CASSRDFYSGNTIYF
DNA: TGTGCCAGCAGTCGGGACTTTTACTCTGGAAACACCATATATTTT
D: -
size: -
V: TRBV7-9
length: 15
J: TRBJ1-3

CDR3: CASSLPGQGVTQYF
DNA: TGTGCCAGCAGCTTACCGGGACAGGGGGTTACCCAGTACTTC
D: TRBD1
size: once
V: TRBV5-6
length: 14
J: TRBJ2-5

CDR3: CASSPGVGGYNEQFF
DNA: TGTGCCAGCTCCCCCGGAGTAGGGGGCTACAATGAGCAGTTCTTC
D: -
size: -
V: TRBV18
length: 15
J: TRBJ2-1

CDR3: CASSLGPLRGMQFF
DNA: TGTGCCAGCAGTTTAGGCCCTCTCAGGGGGATGCAGTTCTTC
D: TRBD1
size: -
V: TRBV27
length: 14
J: TRBJ2-1

CDR3: CASSEGGQRNTEAFF
DNA: TGTGCCAGCAGCGAAGGGGGACAGCGCAACACTGAAGCTTTCTTT
D: TRBD1
size: -
V: TRBV7-2
length: 15
J: TRBJ1-1

CDR3: CASSSLVQTGFYGYTF
DNA: TGCGCCAGCAGCTCCCTAGTCCAGACAGGGTTCTATGGCTACACCTTC
D: TRBD1
size: -
V: TRBV5-1
length: 16
J: TRBJ1-2

CDR3: CASSRKTGWDEKLFF
DNA: TGTGCCAGCAGCCGTAAGACAGGGTGGGATGAAAAACTGTTTTTT
D: TRBD1
size: -
V: TRBV6-5
length: 15
J: TRBJ1-4

CDR3: CAWVTSGGTRGYTF
DNA: TGTGCCTGGGTTACTTCAGGGGGCACGCGGGGCTACACCTTC
D: TRBD1
size: -
V: TRBV30
length: 14
J: TRBJ1-2

CDR3: CASSGQGWNSYGYTF
DNA: TGTGCCAGCAGCGGACAGGGTTGGAATTCCTATGGCTACACCTTC
D: TRBD1
size: -
V: TRBV9
length: 15
J: TRBJ1-2

CDR3: CASSFAGLAGSYEQYF
DNA: TGTGCCAGCAGTTTTGCGGGACTAGCGGGCTCCTACGAGCAGTACTTC
D: TRBD2
size: once
V: TRBV28
length: 16
J: TRBJ2-7

CDR3: CSVVRPTANEAFF
DNA: TGCAGCGTTGTGCGCCCGACAGCAAATGAAGCTTTCTTT
D: -
size: -
V: TRBV29-1
length: 13
J: TRBJ1-1

CDR3: CAWRQAVNEKLFF
DNA: TGTGCCTGGAGGCAGGCTGTTAATGAAAAACTGTTTTTT
D: -
size: -
V: TRBV30
length: 13
J: TRBJ1-4